The clone carrying this T cell receptor beta chain has a count of ten or more. This entry belongs to a study of T cells in Graves' hyperthyroidism and ophthalmopathy. V lost 7 bases to trimming and J lost 3 bases, with 3 bases between them. The CDR3 contains 11 residues. The V gene's germline CDR1 is PRHDT and CDR2 FYEKMQ (reference sequence). Amplification targeted TCR beta CDR3 regions from RNA transcripts. With the HTBI primer set, the TCR CDR3 went through a first round of RT-PCR. TCRdb reprocessed the multiplex PCR reads via MiXCR and lists one record per CDR3 protein. The data hold 300,000 to 350,000 distinct CDR3 sequences, with 15% to 20% observed a single time.

This rearrangement joins TRBV13 to TRBJ2-2; D remains ambiguous. This sequence originates from a woman aged 40 to 50 with Graves' ophthalmopathy. What was sequenced was blood. CDR3 nucleotide sequence: TGTGCCAGCACCGACACCGGGGAGCTGTTTTTT. Translated: CASTDTGELFF.